These 23 T cell receptor beta chains originate from one sample sequenced in a study of blood T cell repertoires in COVID-19. Sequencing used immunoSEQ multiplex PCR; TCRdb keeps in-frame clones, though not all of them. The sample holds approximately 25,000 clones, 80% to 85% seen once. The sequenced sample was peripheral blood. These receptors were taken from a human donor in a cohort sampled during active COVID-19.

The chain employs TRBV19 and TRBJ1-5; tentatively, D is TRBD1 (6 bases). V gave up 3 bases and J gave up 4 bases, with 16 bases separating them. Germline loops: CDR1 LNHDA, CDR2 SQIVND (reference sequence). The CDR3 has 16 amino acids. Here the CDR3 reads CASSIGRGRGNQPQHF. CDR3 nucleotides: TGTGCCAGTAGTATTGGTCGAGGGAGGGGGAATCAGCCCCAGCATTTT.

Remarks on this clone: At one end, the junction sequence differs from germline, possibly due to a read error. The chain employs TRBV6-1 and TRBJ2-2; TRBD1 aligns across 10 bases. Germline V lookup: CDR1 MNHNS, CDR2 SASEGT. The CDR3 is 18 residues long. The CDR3 reads CASSKAWGQGRNTGELFF. The CDR3 DNA sequence: TGTGCCAGCAGTAAAGCCTGGGGACAGGGGCGGAACACCGGGGAGCTGTTTTTT.

The chain has TRBV14 and TRBJ1-6; D gene uncertain. The CDR3 has 16 amino acids. Trimming shortened V by 3 bases and J by 3 bases, and 12 bases separated the two germline ends. CDR1 SGHDN and CDR2 FVKESK come from the germline V gene. The CDR3 loop is CASSHWGGGYNSPLHF. In DNA form, the CDR3 reads TGTGCCAGCAGCCATTGGGGAGGCGGCTATAATTCACCCCTCCACTTT.

The rearrangement uses TRBV12-3 or TRBV12-4 and TRBJ1-2, with 7 positions matching TRBD1. The V gene end was trimmed by 2 bases and the J gene end by 10 bases; junction bases not matched to a gene: 7. The CDR3 has 13 residues. The CDR3, as DNA: TGTGCCAGCAGTTTAACCAGGGGGGAGGACTACACCTTC. It translates to CASSLTRGEDYTF.

V gene TRBV28 combines with J gene TRBJ1-2; D is unresolved. CDR3 length: 11 amino acids. Germline-derived CDR1 and CDR2 are MDHEN and SYDVKM. V was pared by 3 bases and J by 8 bases, with 7 bases between. CDR3 sequence reads: CASSLSWGYTF. The DNA for the CDR3 is TGTGCCAGCAGTTTGAGTTGGGGCTACACCTTC.

The chain couples TRBV7-2 to TRBJ2-2; 8 bases are shared with TRBD2. This CDR3 contains 15 residues. Trimming removed 6 bases from V and 2 bases from J; junction bases left unmatched: 5. Germline V gene data show CDR1 as SGHTA and CDR2 as FQGNSA. The CDR3 DNA is TGTGCCAGCAGTAAAGGACTAGCTAACACCGGGGAGCTGTTTTTT. Protein: CASSKGLANTGELFF.

The chain links TRBV6-2 or TRBV6-3 to TRBJ2-7; D is uncertain. Trimming pared 0 bases from V and 2 bases from J, leaving 8 bases between. The germline CDR1 and CDR2 sequences are MNHEY and SVGEGT. The CDR3 is made up of 14 amino acids. This CDR3 reads CASSYSLRAYEQYF. The CDR3 DNA is TGTGCCAGCAGTTACTCCTTGCGCGCCTACGAGCAGTACTTC.

This chain links TRBV5-6 with TRBJ2-5; D is perhaps TRBD2 (5 bases). The CDR3 extends over 15 amino acids. With 0 bases removed from V and 4 bases from J, the gap between germline ends came to 13 bases. The germline gives CDR1 SGHDT, CDR2 YYEEEE. The CDR3 loop is CASSLAGIASETQYF. In DNA form, the CDR3 reads TGTGCCAGCAGCTTGGCGGGAATAGCTTCAGAGACCCAGTACTTC.

The V and J genes are TRBV3-1 (or the pseudogene TRBV3-2) and TRBJ2-7, with TRBD1 matching over 7 bases. Germline lookup yields CDR1 LGHDT and CDR2 YNNKEL (reference sequence). CDR3 size: 14 residues. Trimming took 0 bases from V and 6 from J; bases not matched to a gene: 5. CDR3 sequence (DNA): TGTGCCAGCAGCCAAGAAGGGGGCCCATGCGAGCAGTACTTC. It is translated as CASSQEGGPCEQYF.

This clone was picked up one time. The V gene is TRBV18, the J gene TRBJ2-7; 7 bases are shared with TRBD1. The germline CDR1 and CDR2 sequences are KGHSH and LQKENI. The CDR3 is 13 amino acids. Trimming at V came to 4 bases and at J to 2 bases, leaving 2 bases not matched to a gene. CDR3 in DNA: TGTGCCAGCTCACAGGGACAGACCTACGAGCAGTACTTC. This codes for CASSQGQTYEQYF. The whole variable domain, filled in from reference TRBV18 and TRBJ2-7, reads NAGVMQNPRHLVRRRGQEARLRCSPMKGHSHVYWYRQLPEEGLKFMVYLQKENIIDESGMPKERFSAEFPKEGPSILRIQQVVRGDSAAYFCASSQGQTYEQYFGPGTRLTVT.

This rearrangement joins TRBV7-2 to TRBJ1-1; D is possibly TRBD1 (6 bases). The V gene's germline CDR1 is SGHTA and CDR2 FQGNSA. The length of the CDR3 is 15 residues. The V gene lost 5 bases and the J gene lost 1 base, with 14 bases spanning the gap. In nucleotides, the CDR3 is TGTGCCAGCAGCCTAGAGGGGACACGGAACACTGAAGCTTTCTTT. This translates into CASSLEGTRNTEAFF.

The genes are TRBV6-4 and TRBJ1-5; D gene unclear. The CDR3 totals 14 residues. The germline V gene has CDR1 MRHNA and CDR2 SNTAGT. V lost 10 bases, J lost 3 bases, and 16 bases lay in between. The DNA for the CDR3 is TGTGCCACCCCCCCCCGCGGAGACAATCAGCCCCAGCATTTT. Amino acid sequence: CATPPRGDNQPQHF.

The V and J genes are TRBV7-8 and TRBJ1-1; D is perhaps TRBD1 (5 bases). The CDR3 length is 15 residues. In germline, CDR1 is SGHVS, CDR2 FQNEAQ. Between the trimmed V and J ends, which lost 6 bases and 1 base, there was a span of 15 bases. The CDR3 loop reads CASRRGGVKNTEAFF. CDR3 DNA sequence: TGTGCCAGCAGACGCGGGGGGGTTAAGAACACTGAAGCTTTCTTT.

V is TRBV5-1 and J is TRBJ2-1; the match to TRBD2 covers 9 bases. The CDR3 has 17 amino acids. Per the germline V gene, CDR1 is SGHRS and CDR2 is YFSETQ. Germline trimming cut 0 bases from V and 10 bases from J; bases unmatched to any gene: 14. CDR3: CASSLAHETSGGYEQFF. The DNA of the CDR3 is TGCGCCAGCAGCTTGGCCCACGAGACTAGCGGAGGGTACGAGCAGTTCTTC.

With respect to this clone: A junction end diverges from the germline sequence, so it may reflect a read error. The chain employs TRBV5-8 and TRBJ1-2; D perhaps matches TRBD1 (5 bases). Germline V gene data show CDR1 as SGHTS and CDR2 as YDEGEE. The CDR3 covers 9 residues. In nucleotides, the CDR3 is TGTGCCAGCAGCTTAGTAGGGGTTTTC. The encoded protein is CASSLVGVF.

This clone was seen just once. This CDR3 is CASNLDLTGEQYF. Written as DNA, the CDR3 is TGCGCCAGCAACCTTGATCTGACGGGGGAGCAGTACTTC. This chain joins TRBV5-1 and TRBJ2-7, with a weak D call TRBD2 (5 bases). CDR1 SGHRS and CDR2 YFSETQ come from the germline V gene. CDR3 length: 13 residues. V lost 6 bases, J lost 7 bases, and 17 bases lay in between.

With regard to this clone: The same CDR3 arises from other DNA sequences in this sample as well. The chain couples TRBV5-5 to TRBJ2-7; 7 bases fit TRBD1. This CDR3 has 13 residues. The junction had 3 bases not matched to a gene; V was cut back by 4 bases and J by 2 bases. CDR1 is SGHKS and CDR2 is YYEKEE in the germline V gene (reference sequence). The CDR3 loop reads CASSRQGAYEQYF. As DNA, the CDR3 is TGTGCCAGCAGCCGACAGGGAGCCTACGAGCAGTACTTC.

The genes are TRBV2 and TRBJ2-1; 9 positions match TRBD2. Germline loops: CDR1 SNHLY, CDR2 FYNNEI. The CDR3 loop spans 17 amino acids. Trimming removed 5 bases from V and 5 bases from J; junction bases left unmatched: 13. The CDR3 DNA is TGTGCCAGCAGTCCCCTAGCGGGATTGGGACTACACAATGAGCAGTTCTTC. Protein sequence: CASSPLAGLGLHNEQFF. Full variable domain (missing parts from reference TRBV2 and TRBJ2-1): EPEVTQTPSHQVTQMGQEVILRCVPISNHLYFYWYRQILGQKVEFLVSFYNNEISEKSEIFDDQFSVERPDGSNFTLKIRSTKLEDSAMYFCASSPLAGLGLHNEQFFGPGTRLTVL.

This clone showed up just once. This CDR3 reads CASGLVPGNTIYF. The DNA of the CDR3 is TGTGCTAGTGGTTTGGTACCAGGCAACACCATATATTTT. The chain joins TRBV12-5 to TRBJ1-3; no definite D call. Germline V gene sequence: CDR1 LGHNT, CDR2 FRNRAP. Trimming stripped 0 bases from V and 7 bases from J, with 7 bases between. The CDR3 is 13 residues long.

DNA for the CDR3: TGTGCCAGCAGCCAAGAGGCGGGACAGGGGACCCAAGAGACCCAGTACTTC. It yields the protein CASSQEAGQGTQETQYF. V gene TRBV3-1 (or the pseudogene TRBV3-2) combines with J gene TRBJ2-5, with 10 nucleotides matching TRBD1. The V gene end was trimmed by 0 bases and the J gene end by 1 base; junction bases not matched to a gene: 5. Germline CDR1 and CDR2: LGHDT and YNNKEL (reference sequence). This CDR3 has 17 residues.

J is TRBJ1-1 and V is TRBV12-3 or TRBV12-4, with a possible D match to TRBD1 (6 bases). This CDR3 region has 13 residues. Trimming stripped 6 bases from V and 1 base from J, with 9 bases between. CDR3 in DNA: TGTGCCAGCAGCAGGACAGAGAACACTGAAGCTTTCTTT. Amino acids: CASSRTENTEAFF.

This chain joins TRBV5-4 and TRBJ1-2; a possible D gene is TRBD1 (6 bases). The length of the CDR3 is 14 residues. CDR1 SGHNT and CDR2 YYREEE come from the germline V gene (reference sequence). The V end lost 4 bases, the J end lost 1 base, and 11 bases lay between the germline ends. The CDR3 sequence: CASSPGGRNYGYTF. The DNA for the CDR3 is TGTGCCAGCAGCCCCGGGGGGCGTAACTATGGCTACACCTTC.

This chain links TRBV6-6 with TRBJ1-5; D is undetermined. V was shortened by 0 bases and J by 3 bases, with 12 bases between the two germline ends. The length of the CDR3 is 16 residues. Per germline, CDR1 MNHNY and CDR2 SVGAGI (reference sequence). CDR3 DNA sequence: TGTGCCAGCAGTTACTCGTTAGGGAGCACCAATCAGCCCCAGCATTTT. Encoded protein: CASSYSLGSTNQPQHF.